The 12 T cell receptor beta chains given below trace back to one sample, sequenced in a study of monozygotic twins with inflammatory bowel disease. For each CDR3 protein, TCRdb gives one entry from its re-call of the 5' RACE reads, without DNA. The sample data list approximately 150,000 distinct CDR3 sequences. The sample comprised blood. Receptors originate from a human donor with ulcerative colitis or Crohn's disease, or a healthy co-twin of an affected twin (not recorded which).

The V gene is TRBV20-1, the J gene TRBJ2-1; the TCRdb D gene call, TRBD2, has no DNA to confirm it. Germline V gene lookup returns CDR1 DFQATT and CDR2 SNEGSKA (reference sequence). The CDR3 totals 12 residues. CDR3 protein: CSARKAGGPQFF.

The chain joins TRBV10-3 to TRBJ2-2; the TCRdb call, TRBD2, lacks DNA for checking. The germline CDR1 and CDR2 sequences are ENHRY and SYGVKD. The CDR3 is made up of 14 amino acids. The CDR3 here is CAISDAGGPGELFF.

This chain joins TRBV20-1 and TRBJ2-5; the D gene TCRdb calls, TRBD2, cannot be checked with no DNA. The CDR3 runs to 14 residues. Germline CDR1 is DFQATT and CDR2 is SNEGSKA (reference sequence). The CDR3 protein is CSARSLAGEGTQYF.

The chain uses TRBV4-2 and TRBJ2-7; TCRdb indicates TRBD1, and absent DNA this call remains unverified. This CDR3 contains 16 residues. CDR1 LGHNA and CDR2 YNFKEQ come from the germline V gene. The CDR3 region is CASSPAGTVRNYEQYF.

This CDR3 is CASSYSPSGWGSYNEQFF. The J gene is TRBJ2-1, the V gene TRBV6-5; TCRdb proposes TRBD2, but this gene call is untestable without DNA. This CDR3 has 18 amino acids. CDR1 is MNHEY and CDR2 is SVGAGI in the germline V gene.

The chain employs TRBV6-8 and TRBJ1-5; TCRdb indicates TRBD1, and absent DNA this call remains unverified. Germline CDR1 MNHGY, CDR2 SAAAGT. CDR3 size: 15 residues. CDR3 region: CATRQGRSWNQPQHF.

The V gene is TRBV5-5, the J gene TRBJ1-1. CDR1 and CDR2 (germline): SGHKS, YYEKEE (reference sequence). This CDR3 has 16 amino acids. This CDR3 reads CASSSSHIGGNTEAFF.

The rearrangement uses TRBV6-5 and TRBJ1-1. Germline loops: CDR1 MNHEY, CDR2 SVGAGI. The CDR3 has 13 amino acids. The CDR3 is CANSYEGGFEAFF.

Here the CDR3 reads CASTSTDKYEQYF. J is TRBJ2-7 and V is TRBV19; TCRdb's D call, TRBD2, is unchecked because there is no DNA. CDR1 and CDR2 (germline): LNHDA, SQIVND (reference sequence). This CDR3 region has 13 residues.

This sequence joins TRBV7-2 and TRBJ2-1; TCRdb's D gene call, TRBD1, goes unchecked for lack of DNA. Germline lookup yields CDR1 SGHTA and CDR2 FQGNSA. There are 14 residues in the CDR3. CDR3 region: CASSRTGSYNEQFF.

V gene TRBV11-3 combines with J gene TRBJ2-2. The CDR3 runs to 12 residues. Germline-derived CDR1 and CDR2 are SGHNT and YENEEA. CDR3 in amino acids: CASTDLGRELFF.

The CDR3 region is CASKGDRNYNEQFF. The chain combines TRBV10-3 with TRBJ2-1; absent DNA, TCRdb's TRBD1 call cannot be checked. Looked up from germline, CDR1 is ENHRY and CDR2 is SYGVKD. The CDR3 consists of 14 residues.